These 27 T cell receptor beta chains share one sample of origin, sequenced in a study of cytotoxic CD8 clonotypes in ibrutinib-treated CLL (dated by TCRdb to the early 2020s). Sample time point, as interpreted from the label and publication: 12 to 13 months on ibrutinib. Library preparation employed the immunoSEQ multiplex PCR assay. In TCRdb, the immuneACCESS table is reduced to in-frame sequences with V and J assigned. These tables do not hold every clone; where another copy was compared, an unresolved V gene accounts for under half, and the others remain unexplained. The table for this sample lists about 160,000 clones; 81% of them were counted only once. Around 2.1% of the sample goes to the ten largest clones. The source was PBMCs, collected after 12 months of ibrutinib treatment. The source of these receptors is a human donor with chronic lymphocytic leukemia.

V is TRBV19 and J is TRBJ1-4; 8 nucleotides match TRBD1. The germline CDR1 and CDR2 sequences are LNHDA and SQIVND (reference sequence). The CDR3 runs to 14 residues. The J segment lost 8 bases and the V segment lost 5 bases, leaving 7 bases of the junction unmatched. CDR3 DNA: TGTGCCAGTAGTTTCGGGACAGGAAGGGAAAAACTGTTTTTT. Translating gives CASSFGTGREKLFF. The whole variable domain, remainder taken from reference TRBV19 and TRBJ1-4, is DGGITQSPKYLFRKEGQNVTLSCEQNLNHDAMYWYRQDPGQGLRLIYYSQIVNDFQKGDIAEGYSVSREKKESFPLTVTSAQKNPTAFYLCASSFGTGREKLFFGSGTQLSVL.

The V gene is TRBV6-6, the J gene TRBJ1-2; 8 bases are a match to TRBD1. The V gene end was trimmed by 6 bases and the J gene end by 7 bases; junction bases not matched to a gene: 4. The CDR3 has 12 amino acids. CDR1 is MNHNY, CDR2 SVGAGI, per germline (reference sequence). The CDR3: CASRKDRAGYTF. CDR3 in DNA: TGTGCCAGCAGGAAGGACAGGGCTGGCTACACCTTC.

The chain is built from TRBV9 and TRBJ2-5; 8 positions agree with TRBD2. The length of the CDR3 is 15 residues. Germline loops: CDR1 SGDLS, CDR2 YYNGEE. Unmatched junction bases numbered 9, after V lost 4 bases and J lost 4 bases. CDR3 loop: CASSPFWLAGETQYF. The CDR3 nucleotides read TGTGCCAGCAGCCCCTTCTGGCTAGCGGGAGAGACCCAGTACTTC.

The CDR3 region has the DNA TGCGCCAGCAGCCAAGTCCGGGCAGGAGTAAATCCCAAAAACATTCAGTACTTC. Its translation: CASSQVRAGVNPKNIQYF. The J gene is TRBJ2-4, the V gene TRBV4-1; unclear D gene. CDR1 MGHRA and CDR2 YSYEKL come from the germline V gene. The germline V and J ends were trimmed by 1 base and 2 bases, with 18 bases remaining between them. The CDR3 is 18 residues long.

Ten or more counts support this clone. The CDR3 region is CASSPNVGVSYNEQFF. Written as DNA, the CDR3 is TGTGCCAGCAGCCCAAATGTGGGGGTCTCCTACAATGAGCAGTTCTTC. This chain connects TRBV7-3 to TRBJ2-1; D tentatively reads TRBD1 or TRBD2 (5 bases each). The CDR3 runs 16 residues. Germline CDR1 is SGHTA and CDR2 is FQGTGA. V shed 5 bases and J shed 0 bases, with 14 bases lying between them.

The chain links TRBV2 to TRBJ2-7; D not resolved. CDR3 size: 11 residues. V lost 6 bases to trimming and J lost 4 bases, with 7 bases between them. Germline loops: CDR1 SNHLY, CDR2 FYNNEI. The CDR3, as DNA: TGTGCCAGCAGGAAAAAGTACGAGCAGTACTTC. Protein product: CASRKKYEQYF.

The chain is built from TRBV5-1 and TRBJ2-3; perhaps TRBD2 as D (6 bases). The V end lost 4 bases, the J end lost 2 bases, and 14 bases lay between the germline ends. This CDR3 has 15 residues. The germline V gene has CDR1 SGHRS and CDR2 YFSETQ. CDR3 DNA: TGCGCCAGCAGCCCGTCGGGACTTTACACAGATACGCAGTATTTT. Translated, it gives CASSPSGLYTDTQYF.

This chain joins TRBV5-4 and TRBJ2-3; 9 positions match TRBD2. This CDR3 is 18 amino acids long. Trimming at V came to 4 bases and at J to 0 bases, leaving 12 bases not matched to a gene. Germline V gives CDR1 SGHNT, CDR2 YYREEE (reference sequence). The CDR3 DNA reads TGTGCCAGCAGCCCGAGATTTTCTAGCGGGGCTAGCACAGATACGCAGTATTTT. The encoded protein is CASSPRFSSGASTDTQYF.

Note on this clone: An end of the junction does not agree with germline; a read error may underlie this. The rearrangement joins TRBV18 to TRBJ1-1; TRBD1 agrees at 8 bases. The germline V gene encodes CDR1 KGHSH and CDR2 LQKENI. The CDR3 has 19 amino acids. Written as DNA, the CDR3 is TGTGCCAGCTCGCCACCCAACATTTGGACAGGGAGGTCGTCGGGAGCAGCTTTCTTT. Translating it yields CASSPPNIWTGRSSGAAFF.

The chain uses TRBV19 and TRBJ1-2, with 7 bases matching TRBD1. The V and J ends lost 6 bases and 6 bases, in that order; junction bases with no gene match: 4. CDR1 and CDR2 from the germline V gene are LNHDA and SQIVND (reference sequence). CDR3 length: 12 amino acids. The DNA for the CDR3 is TGTGCCAGTAGGAGGGGGACAGATGGCTACACCTTC. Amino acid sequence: CASRRGTDGYTF.

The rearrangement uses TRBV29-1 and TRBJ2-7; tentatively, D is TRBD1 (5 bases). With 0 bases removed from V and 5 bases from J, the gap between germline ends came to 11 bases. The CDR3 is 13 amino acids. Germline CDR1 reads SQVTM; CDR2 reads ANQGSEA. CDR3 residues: CSVEDGQGDEQYF. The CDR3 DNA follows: TGCAGCGTTGAAGATGGCCAGGGCGACGAGCAGTACTTC.

The CDR3 DNA reads as TGTGCCAGCAGCAAGGGATATGGCTACACCTTC. This gives the protein CASSKGYGYTF. V usage is TRBV5-6 and J usage is TRBJ1-2; no reliable D call. V dropped 4 bases and J dropped 5 bases, with 6 bases sitting between them. Per germline, CDR1 SGHDT and CDR2 YYEEEE. The CDR3 sequence is 11 residues long.

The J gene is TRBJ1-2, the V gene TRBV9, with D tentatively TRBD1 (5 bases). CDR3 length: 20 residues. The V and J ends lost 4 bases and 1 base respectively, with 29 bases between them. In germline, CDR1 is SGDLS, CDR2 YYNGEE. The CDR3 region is CASSPQVRLVGLTNNYGYTF. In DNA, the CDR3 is TGTGCCAGCAGCCCCCAGGTCAGGTTAGTGGGGCTTACAAATAACTATGGCTACACCTTC.

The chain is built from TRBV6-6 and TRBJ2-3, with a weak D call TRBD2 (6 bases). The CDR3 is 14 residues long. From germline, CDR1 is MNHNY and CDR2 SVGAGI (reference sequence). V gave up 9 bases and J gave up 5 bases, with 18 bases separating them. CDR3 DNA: TGTGCCAGAGGGACTCCCGGGGTTAGAGATACGCAGTATTTT. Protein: CARGTPGVRDTQYF.

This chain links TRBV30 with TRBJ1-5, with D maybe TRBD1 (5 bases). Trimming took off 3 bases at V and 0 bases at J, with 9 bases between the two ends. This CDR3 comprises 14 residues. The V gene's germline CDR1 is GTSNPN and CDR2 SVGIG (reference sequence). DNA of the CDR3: TGTGCCTGGAGGGGGGTAGGTAGCAATCAGCCCCAGCATTTT. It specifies CAWRGVGSNQPQHF.

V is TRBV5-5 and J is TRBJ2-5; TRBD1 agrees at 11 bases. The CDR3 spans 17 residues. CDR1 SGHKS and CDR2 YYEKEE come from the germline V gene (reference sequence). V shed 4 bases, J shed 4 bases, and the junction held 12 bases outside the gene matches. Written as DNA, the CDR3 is TGTGCCAGCAGCCGGTCCCCGGACAGGGGGCAGGGAGAGACCCAGTACTTC. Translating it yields CASSRSPDRGQGETQYF. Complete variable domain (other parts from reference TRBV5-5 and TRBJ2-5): DAGVTQSPTHLIKTRGQQVTLRCSPISGHKSVSWYQQVLGQGPQFIFQYYEKEERGRGNFPDRFSARQFPNYSSELNVNALLLGDSALYLCASSRSPDRGQGETQYFGPGTRLLVL.

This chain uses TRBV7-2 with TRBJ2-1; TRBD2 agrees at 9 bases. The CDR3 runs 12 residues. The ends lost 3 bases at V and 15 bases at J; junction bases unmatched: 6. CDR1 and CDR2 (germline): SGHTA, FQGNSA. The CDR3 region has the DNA TGTGCCAGCAGCTTGTTTAGCGGGAGTGTGTTCTTC. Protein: CASSLFSGSVFF. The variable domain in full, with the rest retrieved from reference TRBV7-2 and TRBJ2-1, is GAGVSQSPSNKVTEKGKDVELRCDPISGHTALYWYRQSLGQGLEFLIYFQGNSAPDKSGLPSDRFSAERTGGSVSTLTIQRTQQEDSAVYLCASSLFSGSVFFGPGTRLTVL.

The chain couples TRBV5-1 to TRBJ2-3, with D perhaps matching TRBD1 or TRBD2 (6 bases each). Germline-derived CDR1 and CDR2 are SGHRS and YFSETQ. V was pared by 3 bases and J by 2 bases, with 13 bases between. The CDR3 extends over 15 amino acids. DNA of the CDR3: TGCGCCAGCAGCTCAAAGGGGGGCCCCACAGATACGCAGTATTTT. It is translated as CASSSKGGPTDTQYF.

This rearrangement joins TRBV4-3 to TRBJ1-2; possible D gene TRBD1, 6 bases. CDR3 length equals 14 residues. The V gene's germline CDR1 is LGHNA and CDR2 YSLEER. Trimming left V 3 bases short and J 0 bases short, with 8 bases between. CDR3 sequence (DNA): TGCGCCAGCAGCCACAGGGGAGCTAACTATGGCTACACCTTC. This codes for CASSHRGANYGYTF.

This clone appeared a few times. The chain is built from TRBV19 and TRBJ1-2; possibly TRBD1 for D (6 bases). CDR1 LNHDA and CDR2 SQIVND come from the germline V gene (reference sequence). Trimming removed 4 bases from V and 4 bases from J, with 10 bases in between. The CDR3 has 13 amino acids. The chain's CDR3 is CASSSDRIYGYTF. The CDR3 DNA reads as TGTGCCAGTAGTAGCGACAGGATCTATGGCTACACCTTC.

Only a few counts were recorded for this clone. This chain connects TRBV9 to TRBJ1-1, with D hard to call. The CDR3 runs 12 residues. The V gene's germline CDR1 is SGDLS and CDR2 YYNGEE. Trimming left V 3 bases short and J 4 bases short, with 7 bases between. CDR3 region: CASSAETTEAFF. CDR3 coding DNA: TGTGCCAGCAGCGCCGAGACCACTGAAGCTTTCTTT.

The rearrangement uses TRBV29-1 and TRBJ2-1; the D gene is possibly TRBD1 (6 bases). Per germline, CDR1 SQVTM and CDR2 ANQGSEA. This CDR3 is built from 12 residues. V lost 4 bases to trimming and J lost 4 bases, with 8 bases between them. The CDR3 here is CSVGQDYNEQFF. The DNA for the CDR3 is TGCAGCGTTGGACAGGATTACAATGAGCAGTTCTTC.

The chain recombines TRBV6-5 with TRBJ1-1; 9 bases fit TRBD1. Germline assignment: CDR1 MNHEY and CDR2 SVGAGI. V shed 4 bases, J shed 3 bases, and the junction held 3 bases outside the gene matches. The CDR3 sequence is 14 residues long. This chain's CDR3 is CASSSGQGYTEAFF. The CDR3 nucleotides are TGTGCCAGCAGTTCGGGACAGGGTTACACTGAAGCTTTCTTT.

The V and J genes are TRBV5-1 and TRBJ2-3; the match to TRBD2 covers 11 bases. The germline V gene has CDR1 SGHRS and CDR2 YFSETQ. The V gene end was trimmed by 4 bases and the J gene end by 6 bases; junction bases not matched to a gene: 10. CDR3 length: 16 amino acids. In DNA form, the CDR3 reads TGCGCCAGCAGCCCCGGAGTAGCGGGAGGGGTGGATACGCAGTATTTT. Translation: CASSPGVAGGVDTQYF.

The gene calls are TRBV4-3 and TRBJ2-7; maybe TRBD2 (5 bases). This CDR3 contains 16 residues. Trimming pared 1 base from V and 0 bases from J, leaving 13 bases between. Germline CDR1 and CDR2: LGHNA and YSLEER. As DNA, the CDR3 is TGCGCCAGCAGCCAAGGCCTGAGAGGGAGCTCCTACGAGCAGTACTTC. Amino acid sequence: CASSQGLRGSSYEQYF.

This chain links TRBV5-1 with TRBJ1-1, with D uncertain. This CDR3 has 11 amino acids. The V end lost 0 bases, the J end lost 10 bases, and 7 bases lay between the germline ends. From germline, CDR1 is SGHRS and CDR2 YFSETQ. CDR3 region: CASSLDRAAFF. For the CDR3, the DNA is TGCGCCAGCAGCTTGGACAGAGCAGCTTTCTTT. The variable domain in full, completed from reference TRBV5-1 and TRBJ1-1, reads KAGVTQTPRYLIKTRGQQVTLSCSPISGHRSVSWYQQTPGQGLQFLFEYFSETQRNKGNFPGRFSGRQFSNSRSEMNVSTLELGDSALYLCASSLDRAAFFGQGTRLTVV.

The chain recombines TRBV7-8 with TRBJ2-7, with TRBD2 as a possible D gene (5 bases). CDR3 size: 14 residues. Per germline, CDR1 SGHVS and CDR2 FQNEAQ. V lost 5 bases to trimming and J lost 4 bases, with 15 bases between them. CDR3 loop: CASSPLDTGYEQYF. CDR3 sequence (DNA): TGTGCCAGCAGCCCACTAGATACGGGTTACGAGCAGTACTTC.